Below are 25 T cell receptor beta chains sequenced from a single sample in a study of T cell responses to AZD1222 COVID-19 vaccine. Repertoires were generated with immunoSEQ multiplex PCR, while TCRdb's copy carries only in-frame clones and drops some. The table shows 150,000 or so clones, with under 90% occurring only once. Sample: peripheral blood, taken on day 0 of AZD1222 vaccination. These receptors originate from an adult in good health.

V gene TRBV12-3 or TRBV12-4 combines with J gene TRBJ1-4, with 10 bases fitting TRBD1. This CDR3 has 13 residues. The trim removed 5 bases at V and 14 bases at J, leaving 8 bases unmatched. The CDR3 region has the DNA TGTGCCAGCAGTCTCTCGGACAGGGGGGGTCTGTTTTTT. This codes for CASSLSDRGGLFF.

The chain is built from TRBV28 and TRBJ1-1; D not certain. The CDR3 spans 13 residues. V was pared by 3 bases and J by 1 base, with 6 bases between. CDR1 is MDHEN, CDR2 SYDVKM, per germline. The CDR3 DNA sequence: TGTGCCAGCAGTTTGGCGGGGAACACTGAAGCTTTCTTT. As protein: CASSLAGNTEAFF.

The chain joins TRBV4-1 to TRBJ2-7, with D perhaps given as TRBD1 or TRBD2 (5 bases each). CDR1 is MGHRA, CDR2 YSYEKL, per germline. The CDR3 runs to 13 residues. The V end was cut by 4 bases, the J end by 6 bases, with 13 bases between. CDR3 DNA sequence: TGCGCCAGCAGCCCCGGGGACCACATCGAGCAGTACTTC. Its translation is CASSPGDHIEQYF.

This chain joins TRBV25-1 and TRBJ2-2; D gene ambiguous. The ends were cut back, 1 base at V and 6 bases at J, with 6 bases in the middle. The CDR3 extends over 13 amino acids. Looked up from germline, CDR1 is MGHDK and CDR2 is SYGVNS. DNA of the CDR3: TGTGCCAGCAGTGAATTGCAAGCCGGGGAGCTGTTTTTT. The encoded protein is CASSELQAGELFF.

The chain uses TRBV6-5 and TRBJ2-7; D remains unclear. Looked up from germline, CDR1 is MNHEY and CDR2 is SVGAGI. The V end was cut by 5 bases, the J end by 0 bases, with 8 bases between. The CDR3 runs 13 residues. CDR3 coding DNA: TGTGCCAGCAGTAAGGCGGACTCCTACGAGCAGTACTTC. As protein: CASSKADSYEQYF.

The V call is TRBV6-5, the J call TRBJ1-5; D unresolved. CDR1 is MNHEY, CDR2 SVGAGI, per germline. The ends were cut back, 10 bases at V and 0 bases at J, with 13 bases in the middle. CDR3 length: 14 residues. CDR3 in amino acids: CATLTEYSNQPQHF. In DNA form, the CDR3 reads TGTGCCACCCTAACAGAATATAGCAATCAGCCCCAGCATTTT.

This chain uses TRBV11-2 with TRBJ1-1; 7 bases agree with TRBD1. V gave up 3 bases and J gave up 8 bases; unmatched junction bases: 6. The CDR3 length is 13 residues. CDR1 is SGHAT and CDR2 is FQNNGV in the germline V gene. The CDR3 spells CASSLGQRLEAFF. The CDR3 DNA is TGTGCCAGCAGCTTGGGACAGAGACTCGAAGCTTTCTTT.

J is TRBJ1-6 and V is TRBV3-1 (or the pseudogene TRBV3-2); 7 bases map to TRBD1. Germline loops: CDR1 LGHDT, CDR2 YNNKEL (reference sequence). Trimming took 2 bases from V and 5 from J; bases not matched to a gene: 3. This CDR3 has 15 amino acids. The CDR3 loop is CASSQTQGHNSPLHF. The CDR3 coding sequence is TGTGCCAGCAGCCAAACACAGGGGCATAATTCACCCCTCCACTTT.

The chain couples TRBV28 to TRBJ1-1; no reliable D call. V was trimmed by 2 bases and J by 5 bases, leaving 12 bases between them. The CDR3 consists of 14 residues. Looked up from germline, CDR1 is MDHEN and CDR2 is SYDVKM. The CDR3 spells CASSLGQAGTEAFF. CDR3 coding DNA: TGTGCCAGCAGTTTAGGGCAGGCAGGAACTGAAGCTTTCTTT.

The chain recombines TRBV28 with TRBJ1-5; perhaps TRBD1 as D (5 bases). This CDR3 has 15 amino acids. Germline V gene lookup returns CDR1 MDHEN and CDR2 SYDVKM. The V end lost 6 bases, the J end lost 5 bases, and 17 bases lay between the germline ends. The CDR3 sequence is CASRRYGTSDQPQHF. CDR3 DNA sequence: TGTGCCAGCAGAAGATATGGGACGTCGGATCAGCCCCAGCATTTT.

V gene TRBV7-6 combines with J gene TRBJ2-1; 7 positions agree with TRBD1. The CDR3 consists of 15 residues. Germline lookup yields CDR1 SGHVS and CDR2 FNYEAQ. Germline trimming cut 1 base from V and 1 base from J; bases unmatched to any gene: 1. The CDR3 DNA sequence: TGTGCCAGCAGCTTAGAGACAGGGTCCTACAATGAGCAGTTCTTC. Its protein product is CASSLETGSYNEQFF.

The rearrangement uses TRBV5-1 and TRBJ2-1; D is unresolved. This CDR3 is 15 amino acids long. CDR1 and CDR2 from the germline V gene are SGHRS and YFSETQ. The V end lost 4 bases, the J end lost 0 bases, and 11 bases lay between the germline ends. The chain's CDR3 is CASSQTLSSYNEQFF. The CDR3 DNA reads as TGCGCCAGCAGCCAGACCTTGAGCTCCTACAATGAGCAGTTCTTC. The variable domain in full, with the rest retrieved from reference TRBV5-1 and TRBJ2-1, is KAGVTQTPRYLIKTRGQQVTLSCSPISGHRSVSWYQQTPGQGLQFLFEYFSETQRNKGNFPGRFSGRQFSNSRSEMNVSTLELGDSALYLCASSQTLSSYNEQFFGPGTRLTVL.

This chain joins TRBV18 and TRBJ1-1; 7 bases are a match to TRBD1. The CDR3 runs to 17 residues. V shed 0 bases and J 3 bases; nucleotides not matched to a gene: 10. The germline V gene has CDR1 KGHSH and CDR2 LQKENI. The chain's CDR3 is CASSPPGAGGKYTEAFF. CDR3 DNA: TGTGCCAGCTCACCACCGGGGGCAGGGGGGAAATACACTGAAGCTTTCTTT.

The sample holds a few counts of this clone. The rearrangement joins TRBV7-9 to TRBJ2-7; D not certain. The CDR3 has 13 amino acids. The V gene's germline CDR1 is SEHNR and CDR2 FQNEAQ (reference sequence). The ends were cut back, 1 base at V and 0 bases at J, with 4 bases in the middle. In nucleotides, the CDR3 is TGTGCCAGCAGCTTAGTCGACTCCTACGAGCAGTACTTC. This codes for CASSLVDSYEQYF.

The table lists this clone with a count of one. The rearrangement joins TRBV28 to TRBJ1-2, with a tentative D call TRBD1 (6 bases). The CDR3 runs to 13 residues. V was shortened by 4 bases and J by 4 bases, with 10 bases between the two germline ends. The germline V gene encodes CDR1 MDHEN and CDR2 SYDVKM. The CDR3 nucleotides are TGTGCCAGCAGTTCTCGGACAGTCTATGGCTACACCTTC. Protein: CASSSRTVYGYTF.

This clone showed up just once. The V call is TRBV19, the J call TRBJ1-1; TRBD1 matches at 7 bases. The CDR3 is made up of 14 amino acids. Germline V gene lookup returns CDR1 LNHDA and CDR2 SQIVND (reference sequence). Trimming cost V 4 bases and J 1 base; bases outside gene matches: 3. In nucleotides, the CDR3 is TGTGCCAGTAGTAGGACAGGAGCGAACACTGAAGCTTTCTTT. The encoded protein is CASSRTGANTEAFF.

V is TRBV4-2 and J is TRBJ1-2, with a possible D match to TRBD1 (6 bases). Germline V CDR1 and CDR2: LGHNA, YNFKEQ. This CDR3 has 13 amino acids. The ends were cut back, 1 base at V and 8 bases at J, with 11 bases in the middle. The CDR3 loop is CASSQGGAVGYTF. The CDR3 DNA reads TGTGCCAGCAGCCAAGGGGGGGCTGTGGGCTACACCTTC.

The V gene is TRBV11-3, the J gene TRBJ2-3, with TRBD2 matching 15 bases. Germline V CDR1 and CDR2: SGHNT, YENEEA. With 5 bases clipped from V and 3 bases from J, the junction kept 6 bases outside the gene matches. This CDR3 spans 17 amino acids. For the CDR3, the DNA is TGTGCCAGCAGCCCGGGACTAGCGGGGGGCGGGACAGATACGCAGTATTTT. Amino acid sequence: CASSPGLAGGGTDTQYF.

The genes are TRBV7-2 and TRBJ2-7, with a weak D call TRBD2 (5 bases). Germline V lookup: CDR1 SGHTA, CDR2 FQGNSA. Trimming left V 3 bases short and J 2 bases short, with 14 bases between. The CDR3 extends over 15 amino acids. The CDR3 region has the DNA TGTGCCAGCAGCTTGAGGGTTAGGAGCCCCTACGAGCAGTACTTC. Amino acids: CASSLRVRSPYEQYF.

CDR3 protein: CAIRPGLGETGEQFF. The CDR3 DNA sequence: TGTGCCATCAGACCGGGACTAGGGGAGACGGGTGAGCAGTTCTTC. This sequence joins TRBV10-3 and TRBJ2-1; TRBD2 matches at 8 bases. In germline, CDR1 is ENHRY, CDR2 SYGVKD. Trimming took 6 bases from V and 9 from J; bases not matched to a gene: 13. This CDR3 is built from 15 residues.

The CDR3 coding sequence is TGTGCCAGTAGTATCCCTCCAGTGAAAGGGAGAGGGCCAAATCAGCCCCAGCATTTT. Translating gives CASSIPPVKGRGPNQPQHF. The V gene is TRBV19, the J gene TRBJ1-5; D ambiguous. The CDR3 sequence is 19 residues long. V lost 3 bases and J lost 4, with 25 bases in between. Germline V gene data show CDR1 as LNHDA and CDR2 as SQIVND (reference sequence).

Comment on this clone: This could be a read error, since a much larger clone is one nucleotide away. V usage is TRBV7-2 and J usage is TRBJ2-2; D not certain. Germline V gene data show CDR1 as SGHTA and CDR2 as FQGNSA. The CDR3 is 12 residues long. V lost 2 bases to trimming and J lost 6 bases, with 4 bases between them. The CDR3 is CASSLKAGELFF. The CDR3 DNA is TGTGCCAGCAGCTTAAAGGCCGGGGAGCTGTTTTTT.

This rearrangement joins TRBV6-5 to TRBJ1-1; 8 nucleotides match TRBD1. Looked up from germline, CDR1 is MNHEY and CDR2 is SVGAGI. This CDR3 region has 15 residues. V was pared by 5 bases and J by 5 bases, with 10 bases of the junction left unmatched. This CDR3 reads CASSRPTGAGTEAFF. The CDR3 coding sequence is TGTGCCAGCAGTAGACCGACAGGGGCAGGGACTGAAGCTTTCTTT.

The V and J genes are TRBV2 and TRBJ2-5, with D possibly called TRBD1 or TRBD2 (5 bases each). The germline gives CDR1 SNHLY, CDR2 FYNNEI. This CDR3 contains 14 residues. V was cut by 8 bases and J by 1 base, with 14 bases left in between. The CDR3 loop reads CASPPLGTQETQYF. The CDR3 region has the DNA TGTGCCAGCCCACCCCTGGGGACCCAAGAGACCCAGTACTTC.

The V gene is TRBV5-6, the J gene TRBJ1-1; D call uncertain. Germline V lookup: CDR1 SGHDT, CDR2 YYEEEE. V lost 0 bases and J 1 base, leaving 7 bases between the germline ends. The CDR3 loop spans 14 amino acids. The CDR3 loop reads CASSLDIQNTEAFF. The CDR3 region has the DNA TGTGCCAGCAGCTTGGATATACAGAACACTGAAGCTTTCTTT.